This TCR beta chain appears in the sequencing data of a study of blood T cell repertoires in COVID-19. The wider study: Samples of COVID-19 (acute and convalescent) were obtained from the United States, Italy and Spain. PBMCs, B-cell-depleted T cells, or T cells were the source of the cDNA or gDNA that made up the material.

TCRdb's copy holds only in-frame clones and misses some; the assay was immunoSEQ multiplex PCR. Of about 370,000 clones listed, 89% are singletons. Seattle's cohort entered during active infection and was followed longitudinally. CDR1 KGHDR and CDR2 SFDVKD come from the germline V gene. There are 14 residues in the CDR3. The J segment lost 5 bases and the V segment lost 4 bases, leaving 4 bases of the junction unmatched. Sample: peripheral blood. The chain joins TRBV24-1 to TRBJ2-5; 9 bases are shared with TRBD1. This sequence originates from a woman in her thirties with COVID-19, enrolled during active disease. Here the CDR3 DNA reads TGTGCCACCAGTGACCCAGGACAGGGGGAGACCCAGTACTTC. This gives the protein CATSDPGQGETQYF.